The entry below describes one T cell receptor beta chain. This specimen comes from a study of blood T cell repertoires in COVID-19. Looking at the study overall: PBMCs, B-cell-depleted T cells, or T cells were the source of the cDNA or gDNA that made up the material.

In the authors' methods: Estimation of nucleated cell counts was performed using reference gene primer amplification. TCRdb keeps only in-frame clones here, not all; method: immunoSEQ multiplex PCR. Clonal size and the V and J genes are those of that table, whereas D and trimming came from the DNA. Counted here are over 140,000 clones, about 79% occurring once; the ten biggest clones make up 4.5%. V trimming: 1 base; J trimming: 3 bases; junction bases outside the gene matches: 4. This CDR3 is 16 amino acids long. Germline V gene data show CDR1 as LNHDA and CDR2 as SQIVND (reference sequence). This sequence was found in a woman older than 75 with active or convalescent COVID-19. Sequencing was performed on peripheral blood. The J gene is TRBJ1-1, the V gene TRBV19; the match to TRBD1 covers 11 bases. The DNA for the CDR3 is TGTGCCAGTAGTATAGGGACAGGGGGCTCTTACACTGAAGCTTTCTTT. It codes for CASSIGTGGSYTEAFF.